The following is a T cell receptor beta chain sequence with its context. This clonotype was recorded many times. Its antigen remains undetermined. No base quality values were provided; no much bigger clone lies one nucleotide off. The sample comes from a study of identical twins (dated by TCRdb to 2016 to 2017). Regarding the research as a whole: TCR alpha and beta repertoires from monozygotic twins, unrelated adults of various ages and cord blood were deep-sequenced to test whether fetal clonotypes persist. To rule out contamination, the twin experiments were replicated at different times with different library preparation protocols. Overall study outcomes, separate from this receptor: A weaker excess of twin sharing was found in beta out-of-frame sequences because the signal-to-noise ratio was lowered by fewer shared sequences. Invariant T cells such as MAIT and iNKT could partly confound zero-insertion analyses, though diverse VJ usage argued against this for most clonotypes. In monozygotic twins, out-of-frame TCR alpha sharing was systematically underestimated by recombination models, although the models agreed with sharing between unrelated individuals. Because the same donors could not be followed over many years, conclusions were based on cross-sectional statistical analysis. Out-of-frame TCR alpha sequences shared between twins showed an excess of low generation-probability sequences compared with coincidental sharing between unrelated individuals. Abundant cord blood beta clonotypes carried fewer insertions; young adult naive repertoires showed a weaker similar trend, while memory repertoires showed none.

Including cysteine and phenylalanine, the CDR3 has 13 amino acids. The CDR3 DNA has 39 bases and is translated from base 1. According to the germline V gene (reference sequence), CDR1 reads LGHDT and CDR2 reads YNNKEL. V loses 6 bases, J loses 8 bases, and the germline ends lie 11 bases apart. Preparation of the library involved 5' RACE. Sequencing was performed on an Illumina HiSeq 2000. Template switching introduced a universal primer binding site; the final cDNA contained a unique molecular identifier, enabling accurate counting of TCR cDNA molecules. Specific primers in the conserved constant-segment region were used to synthesize first-strand cDNA for TCR alpha and beta chains. To control for contamination, every cDNA library carried two barcodes: a SMART-Mk sample barcode plus Illumina barcodes. TruSeq adapter sequences along with Illumina sample barcodes were introduced in two successive PCR steps. TCR alpha and beta cDNA libraries were sequenced on the Illumina HiSeq platform with custom primers. The study's processing was this. MiGEC was used to process raw reads and extract unique molecular identifiers, and MiXCR was used to find CDR3 positions. For each individual, recombination models were inferred using an EM algorithm with the repgenHMM and IGoR tools. The analysis of shared clonotypes was done with the tcR package in R, with sharing normalized by the product of cloneset sizes. To study raw recombination without the effects of thymic and clonal selection, out-of-frame nonproductive sequences were analyzed. Using fastp at Q25 and MiXCR, TCRdb reprocessed the public reads and kept productive beta chains. Entries are consolidated by CDR3 protein sequence, retaining the most common genes and DNA. None of the V and J calls come from the authors' own analysis; TCRdb made them. In all, the sample holds around 240,000 distinct CDR3 sequences, and 10% of those were seen once. The top ten hold 10% of the sample.

All donors were healthy Caucasians. Miltenyi CD45RO+ enrichment and human naive T-cell isolation kits were used to isolate memory (CD45RO+) and naive T cells from PBMC. Sequenced: memory T cells sorted from blood. The cell subset or site label of this sample denotes: CD45RO+ enriched T cells. The V and J segments used are TRBV3-1 and TRBJ1-6; confidence is insufficient to name the D gene. This receptor was identified in a man aged 50-59 years in good health. The CDR3 reads CASRAGWYSPLHF. The nucleotides read TGTGCCAGCAGAGCCGGATGGTATTCACCCCTCCACTTT.